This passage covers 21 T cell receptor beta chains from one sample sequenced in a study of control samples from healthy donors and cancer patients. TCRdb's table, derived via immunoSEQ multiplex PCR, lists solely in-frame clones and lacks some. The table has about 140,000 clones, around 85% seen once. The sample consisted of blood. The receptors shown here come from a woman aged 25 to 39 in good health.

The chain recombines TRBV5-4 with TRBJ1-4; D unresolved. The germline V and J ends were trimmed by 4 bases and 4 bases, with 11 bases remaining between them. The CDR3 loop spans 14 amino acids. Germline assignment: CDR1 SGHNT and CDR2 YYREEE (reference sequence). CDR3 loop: CASSLPGRNEKLFF. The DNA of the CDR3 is TGTGCCAGCAGCCTCCCGGGCCGTAATGAAAAACTGTTTTTT.

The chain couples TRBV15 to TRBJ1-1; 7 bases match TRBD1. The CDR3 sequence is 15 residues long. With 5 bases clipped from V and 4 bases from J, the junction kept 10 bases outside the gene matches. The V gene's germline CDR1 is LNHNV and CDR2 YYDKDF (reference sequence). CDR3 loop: CATSRGDSGFTEAFF. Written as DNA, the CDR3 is TGTGCCACCAGCCGTGGGGACAGTGGTTTCACTGAAGCTTTCTTT.

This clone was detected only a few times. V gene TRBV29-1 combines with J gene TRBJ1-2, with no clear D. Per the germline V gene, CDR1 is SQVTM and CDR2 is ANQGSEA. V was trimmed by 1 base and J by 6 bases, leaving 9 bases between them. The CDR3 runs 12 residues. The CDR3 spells CSVEAGVDGYTF. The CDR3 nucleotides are TGCAGCGTTGAAGCGGGTGTCGATGGCTACACCTTC.

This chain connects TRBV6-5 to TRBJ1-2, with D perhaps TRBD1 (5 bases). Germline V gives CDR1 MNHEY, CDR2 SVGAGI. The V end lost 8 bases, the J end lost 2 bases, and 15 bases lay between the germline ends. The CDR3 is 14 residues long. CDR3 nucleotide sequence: TGTGCCAGCGTCCTAGGGGTGCGAAACTATGGCTACACCTTC. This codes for CASVLGVRNYGYTF.

Here the CDR3 reads CAWDDSSRGTIQYF. CDR3 nucleotide sequence: TGTGCCTGGGACGACAGTTCGAGAGGTACCATTCAGTACTTC. This chain uses TRBV30 with TRBJ2-4; perhaps TRBD1 as D (5 bases). The CDR3 has 14 residues. Germline CDR1 is GTSNPN and CDR2 is SVGIG (reference sequence). Trimming removed 5 bases at V and 9 bases at J, with 20 bases between.

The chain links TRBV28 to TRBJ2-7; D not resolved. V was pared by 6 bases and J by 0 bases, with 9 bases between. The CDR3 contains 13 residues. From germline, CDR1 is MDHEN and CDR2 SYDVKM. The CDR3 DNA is TGTGCCAGCAGCCCCGGGCCCTCCTACGAGCAGTACTTC. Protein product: CASSPGPSYEQYF.

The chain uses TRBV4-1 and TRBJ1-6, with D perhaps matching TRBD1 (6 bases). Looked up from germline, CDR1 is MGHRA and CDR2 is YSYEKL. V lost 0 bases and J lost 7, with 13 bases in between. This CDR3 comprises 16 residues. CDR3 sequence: CASSQDQGSENSPLHF. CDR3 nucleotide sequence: TGCGCCAGCAGCCAAGATCAGGGGTCGGAGAATTCACCCCTCCACTTT.

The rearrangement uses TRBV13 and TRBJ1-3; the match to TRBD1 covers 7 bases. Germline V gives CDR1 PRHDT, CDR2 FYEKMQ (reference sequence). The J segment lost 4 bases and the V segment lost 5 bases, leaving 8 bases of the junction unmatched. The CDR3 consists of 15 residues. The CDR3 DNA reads TGTGCCAGCAGCAACAGGGGAGCGGGAGGAAACACCATATATTTT. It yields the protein CASSNRGAGGNTIYF.

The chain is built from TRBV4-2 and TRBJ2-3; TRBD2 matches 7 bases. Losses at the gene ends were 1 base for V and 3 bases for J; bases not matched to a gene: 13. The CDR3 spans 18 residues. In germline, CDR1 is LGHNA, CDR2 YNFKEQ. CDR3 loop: CASSQAREVVSGTDTQYF. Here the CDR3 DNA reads TGTGCCAGCAGCCAAGCACGGGAGGTGGTCTCCGGGACAGATACGCAGTATTTT.

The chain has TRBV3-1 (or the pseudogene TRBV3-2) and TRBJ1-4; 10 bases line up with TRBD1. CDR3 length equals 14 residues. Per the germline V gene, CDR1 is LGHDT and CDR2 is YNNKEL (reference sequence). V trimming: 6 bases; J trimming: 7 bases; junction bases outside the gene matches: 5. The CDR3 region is CASRRGQGSEKLFF. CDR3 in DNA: TGTGCCAGCAGACGGGGACAGGGGTCTGAAAAACTGTTTTTT.

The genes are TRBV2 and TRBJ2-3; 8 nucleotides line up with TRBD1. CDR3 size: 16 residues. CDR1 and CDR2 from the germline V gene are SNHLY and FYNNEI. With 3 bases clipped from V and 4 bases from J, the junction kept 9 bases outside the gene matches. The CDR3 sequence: CASSDRSGGASDTQYF. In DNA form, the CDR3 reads TGTGCCAGCAGTGACCGTTCAGGGGGCGCATCAGATACGCAGTATTTT.

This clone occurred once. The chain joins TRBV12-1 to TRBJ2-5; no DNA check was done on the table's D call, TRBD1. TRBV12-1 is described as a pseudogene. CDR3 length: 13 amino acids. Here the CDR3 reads CASSCRGQETQYF. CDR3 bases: TGTGCCAGCAGCTGCAGGGGCCAAGAGACCCAGTACTTC.

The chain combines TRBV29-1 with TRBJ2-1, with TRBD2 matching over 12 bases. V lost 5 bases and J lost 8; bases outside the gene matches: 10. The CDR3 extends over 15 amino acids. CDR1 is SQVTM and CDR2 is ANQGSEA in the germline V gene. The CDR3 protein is CSVPFLAGGPDEQFF. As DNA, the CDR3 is TGCAGCGTTCCGTTTCTAGCGGGAGGGCCCGATGAGCAGTTCTTC.

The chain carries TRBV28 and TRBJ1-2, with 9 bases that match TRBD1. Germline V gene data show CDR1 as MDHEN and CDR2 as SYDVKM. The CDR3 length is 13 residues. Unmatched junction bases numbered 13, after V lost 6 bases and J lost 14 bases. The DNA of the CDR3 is TGTGCCAGCAGCCGGACGGGGGGACAGGGCGGTACCTTC. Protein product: CASSRTGGQGGTF.

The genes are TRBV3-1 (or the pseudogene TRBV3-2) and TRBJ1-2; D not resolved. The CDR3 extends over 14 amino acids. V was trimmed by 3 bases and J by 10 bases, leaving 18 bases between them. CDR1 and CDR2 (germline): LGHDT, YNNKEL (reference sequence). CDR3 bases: TGTGCCAGCAGCCACCCGAGCCTACTGGGATTCTACACCTTC. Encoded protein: CASSHPSLLGFYTF.

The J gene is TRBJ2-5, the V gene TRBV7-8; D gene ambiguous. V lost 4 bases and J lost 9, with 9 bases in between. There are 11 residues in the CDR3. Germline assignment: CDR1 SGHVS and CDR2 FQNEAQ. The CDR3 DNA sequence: TGTGCCAGCAGCTCAGAAATGGCCCAGTACTTC. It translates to CASSSEMAQYF.

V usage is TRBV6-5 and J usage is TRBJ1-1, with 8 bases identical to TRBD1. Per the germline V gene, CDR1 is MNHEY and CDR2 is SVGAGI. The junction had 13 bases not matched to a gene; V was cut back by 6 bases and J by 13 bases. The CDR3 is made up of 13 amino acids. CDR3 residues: CASRDRGYGVDFF. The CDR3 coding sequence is TGTGCCAGCAGAGACAGGGGTTACGGAGTTGATTTCTTT.

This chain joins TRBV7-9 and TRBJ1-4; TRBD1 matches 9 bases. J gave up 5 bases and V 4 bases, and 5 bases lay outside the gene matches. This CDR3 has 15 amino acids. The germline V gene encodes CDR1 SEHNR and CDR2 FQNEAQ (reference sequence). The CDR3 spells CASSSAGQGNEKLFF. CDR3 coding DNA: TGTGCCAGCAGCTCAGCGGGACAGGGAAATGAAAAACTGTTTTTT.

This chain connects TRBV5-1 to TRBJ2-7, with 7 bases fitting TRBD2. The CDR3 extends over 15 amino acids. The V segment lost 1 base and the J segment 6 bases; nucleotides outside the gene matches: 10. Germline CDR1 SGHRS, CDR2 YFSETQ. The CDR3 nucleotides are TGCGCCAGCAGCTTGACGACTAGCCGTCTTGGCGAGCAGTACTTC. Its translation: CASSLTTSRLGEQYF.

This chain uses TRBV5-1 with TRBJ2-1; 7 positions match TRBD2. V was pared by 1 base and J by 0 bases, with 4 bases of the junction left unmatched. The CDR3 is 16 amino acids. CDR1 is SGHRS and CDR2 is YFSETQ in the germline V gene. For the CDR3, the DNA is TGCGCCAGCAGCTTGCTAGCGGAGAGCTCCTACAATGAGCAGTTCTTC. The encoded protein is CASSLLAESSYNEQFF.

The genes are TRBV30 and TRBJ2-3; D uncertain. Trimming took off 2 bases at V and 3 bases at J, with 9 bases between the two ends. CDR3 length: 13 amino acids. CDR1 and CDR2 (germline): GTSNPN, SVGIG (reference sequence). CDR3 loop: CAWSFGRTDTQYF. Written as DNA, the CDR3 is TGTGCCTGGAGTTTCGGGCGGACAGATACGCAGTATTTT.